This entry concerns a single TCR beta chain. Its antigen is not known. This record comes from a study of blood T cells in healthy people across ages. Across the study: The capture of about one barcoded beta molecule per two T cells was achieved by template switching. Study-wide points: Strong correlation was found linking TCR beta diversity to naive T cell percentage. Long-lived and aged donors differed, with more naive CD4+ cells and higher diversity in the long-lived.

Germline V lookup: CDR1 DFQATT, CDR2 SNEGSKA (reference sequence). The CDR3 spans 14 residues. Each donor gave 9 to 10 milliliters of peripheral blood. The use of a sample-barcoded 5' primer and a J-beta primer mix characterized a second PCR of roughly 6 to 11 cycles. TCRdb reprocessed the 5' RACE reads via MiXCR and lists one record per CDR3 protein. Of roughly 720,000 distinct CDR3 sequences listed, 50% to 65% are singletons. V is TRBV20-1 and J is TRBJ1-1, with D perhaps TRBD1 (6 bases). The source of this sequence is an elderly man in good health. Sequenced sample: blood. The CDR3 protein is CRALGDIMNTEAFF. CDR3 DNA sequence: TGCAGGGCACTAGGGGACATCATGAACACTGAAGCTTTCTTT.